These 30 T cell receptor beta chains originate from one sample sequenced in a study of T cell responses to AZD1222 COVID-19 vaccine. Profiling relied on immunoSEQ multiplex PCR, and the TCRdb table lists in-frame clones only, not all of them. The table records more than 150,000 clones, about 90% of them present only once. The source was peripheral blood, collected 28 days after the second AZD1222 dose. These receptors all come from an adult who received the AZD1222 COVID-19 vaccine.

The rearrangement joins TRBV10-3 to TRBJ2-3; 7 nucleotides agree with TRBD2. The J segment lost 2 bases and the V segment lost 7 bases, leaving 9 bases of the junction unmatched. The CDR3 is 15 residues long. Germline CDR1 reads ENHRY; CDR2 reads SYGVKD. The CDR3 protein is CAITVSGEDTDTQYF. The DNA for the CDR3 is TGTGCCATCACCGTAAGCGGGGAGGACACAGATACGCAGTATTTT.

The gene calls are TRBV7-9 and TRBJ2-1; D is possibly TRBD1 (5 bases). Germline values: CDR1 SEHNR, CDR2 FQNEAQ (reference sequence). This CDR3 has 14 residues. Trimming stripped 1 base from V and 3 bases from J, with 7 bases between. The CDR3 loop reads CASSLGRDYNEQFF. CDR3 sequence (DNA): TGTGCCAGCAGCTTAGGCAGGGACTACAATGAGCAGTTCTTC.

V usage is TRBV27 and J usage is TRBJ2-1; 14 positions match TRBD2. The length of the CDR3 is 18 residues. The germline gives CDR1 MNHEY, CDR2 SMNVEV (reference sequence). The V gene end was trimmed by 5 bases and the J gene end by 3 bases; junction bases not matched to a gene: 9. CDR3: CASSPGLAGGSLYNEQFF. The CDR3 DNA follows: TGTGCCAGCAGTCCCGGACTAGCGGGAGGTTCGCTCTACAATGAGCAGTTCTTC.

This chain joins TRBV6-2 or TRBV6-3 and TRBJ1-3; tentative D call: TRBD1 (5 bases). Trimming removed 5 bases at V and 2 bases at J, with 10 bases between. This CDR3 is 14 amino acids long. Germline CDR1 and CDR2: MNHEY and SVGEGT. The CDR3 here is CASSTRAAGNTIYF. The CDR3 DNA reads TGTGCCAGCAGTACCAGGGCCGCTGGAAACACCATATATTTT.

The V call is TRBV6-6, the J call TRBJ2-1, with TRBD2 identical over 10 bases. The CDR3 consists of 16 residues. Losses at the gene ends were 0 bases for V and 8 bases for J; bases not matched to a gene: 7. Germline assignment: CDR1 MNHNY and CDR2 SVGAGI (reference sequence). The CDR3 is CASSYSASGGVYEQFF. The CDR3 DNA reads as TGTGCCAGCAGTTACTCGGCAAGCGGGGGGGTATATGAGCAGTTCTTC.

The chain carries TRBV6-5 and TRBJ1-2, with 8 bases fitting TRBD1. J lost 5 bases, V lost 6 bases, and 8 bases had no gene match. Germline V gives CDR1 MNHEY, CDR2 SVGAGI. The CDR3 is 14 amino acids. The CDR3 reads CASSGTGPLYGYTF. The DNA for the CDR3 is TGTGCCAGCAGCGGGACAGGACCACTTTATGGCTACACCTTC.

The chain combines TRBV4-2 with TRBJ1-4; TRBD1 is a possible D gene (5 bases). CDR3 size: 17 residues. V was clipped by 2 bases and J by 0 bases, with 13 bases between them. Germline-derived CDR1 and CDR2 are LGHNA and YNFKEQ. The CDR3 sequence: CASSQRKGVATNEKLFF. The CDR3 nucleotides are TGTGCCAGCAGCCAACGTAAAGGGGTCGCAACTAATGAAAAACTGTTTTTT.

V gene TRBV30 combines with J gene TRBJ2-3; D is perhaps TRBD1 (5 bases). CDR1 and CDR2 (germline): GTSNPN, SVGIG (reference sequence). The CDR3 consists of 13 residues. V was cut by 2 bases and J by 2 bases, with 8 bases left in between. This CDR3 is CAWSRGITDTQYF. The CDR3 DNA sequence: TGTGCCTGGAGTAGGGGCATCACAGATACGCAGTATTTT.

J is TRBJ2-7 and V is TRBV3-1 (or the pseudogene TRBV3-2); the D call may be TRBD1 or TRBD2 (5 bases each). This CDR3 has 13 residues. The V end was cut by 4 bases, the J end by 4 bases, with 11 bases between. CDR1 is LGHDT and CDR2 is YNNKEL in the germline V gene (reference sequence). For the CDR3, the DNA is TGTGCCAGCAGCCCCGGGACGCCTTACGAGCAGTACTTC. Translated: CASSPGTPYEQYF.

This clone appeared a few times. CDR3 nucleotide sequence: TGTGCCAGCAGTGAATCATCGAGGGGAGCAGGGGGCCTTATTAGTGAAAAACTGTTTTTT. Translation: CASSESSRGAGGLISEKLFF. The chain couples TRBV6-1 to TRBJ1-4, with 8 positions matching TRBD1. CDR3 length: 20 amino acids. Germline V gene data show CDR1 as MNHNS and CDR2 as SASEGT. J was trimmed by 7 bases and V by 2 bases; bases with no gene match: 21.

This chain connects TRBV30 to TRBJ2-2; a weak D match, TRBD1 (6 bases). V gave up 0 bases and J gave up 0 bases, with 17 bases separating them. CDR1 and CDR2 from the germline V gene are GTSNPN and SVGIG (reference sequence). This CDR3 is built from 18 residues. The CDR3 reads CAWSVTTGSWSNTGELFF. The CDR3, as DNA: TGTGCCTGGAGTGTTACCACAGGGTCCTGGTCGAACACCGGGGAGCTGTTTTTT.

The V call is TRBV4-2, the J call TRBJ2-7, with D possibly being TRBD1 (6 bases). Germline V gives CDR1 LGHNA, CDR2 YNFKEQ. The V end was cut by 0 bases, the J end by 1 base, with 10 bases between. The CDR3 is made up of 15 amino acids. This CDR3 is CASSQDRGTSYEQYF. In nucleotides, the CDR3 is TGTGCCAGCAGCCAAGATAGGGGGACATCCTACGAGCAGTACTTC.

This clone has a single count. The chain links TRBV27 to TRBJ1-1; D gene unclear. In germline, CDR1 is MNHEY, CDR2 SMNVEV (reference sequence). The CDR3 loop spans 16 amino acids. Trimming removed 3 bases from V and 0 bases from J, with 14 bases in between. The CDR3 coding sequence is TGTGCCAGCAGTTTTTCAGGCGGCCCCTTGAACACTGAAGCTTTCTTT. Translating gives CASSFSGGPLNTEAFF.

This chain links TRBV10-3 with TRBJ1-1; 7 positions match TRBD1. Unmatched junction bases numbered 12, after V lost 6 bases and J lost 8 bases. The CDR3 sequence is 14 residues long. Germline V CDR1 and CDR2: ENHRY, SYGVKD. In nucleotides, the CDR3 is TGTGCCATCAGGACGGGGCAGGGGGGCTCCGAAGCTTTCTTT. This codes for CAIRTGQGGSEAFF.

V is TRBV5-1 and J is TRBJ1-2, with 9 bases matching TRBD1. The V gene end was trimmed by 2 bases and the J gene end by 5 bases; junction bases not matched to a gene: 7. The germline gives CDR1 SGHRS, CDR2 YFSETQ. This CDR3 has 15 residues. CDR3 sequence reads: CASSLTGTGPYGYTF. The CDR3 nucleotides read TGCGCCAGCAGCTTAACCGGGACAGGGCCATATGGCTACACCTTC.

The chain uses TRBV7-9 and TRBJ2-1, with no clear D. V was shortened by 5 bases and J by 1 base, with 15 bases between the two germline ends. CDR3 size: 16 residues. In germline, CDR1 is SEHNR, CDR2 FQNEAQ (reference sequence). CDR3 nucleotides: TGTGCCAGCAGCCCTGGACGGAGAAGGTCCTACAATGAGCAGTTCTTC. Translation gives CASSPGRRRSYNEQFF. The variable domain in full, completed from reference TRBV7-9 and TRBJ2-1, reads DTGVSQNPRHKITKRGQNVTFRCDPISEHNRLYWYRQTLGQGPEFLTYFQNEAQLEKSRLLSDRFSAERPKGSFSTLEIQRTEQGDSAMYLCASSPGRRRSYNEQFFGPGTRLTVL.

The chain carries TRBV5-1 and TRBJ1-2; no firm D call. V lost 0 bases and J 4 bases, leaving 16 bases between the germline ends. This CDR3 spans 16 amino acids. From germline, CDR1 is SGHRS and CDR2 YFSETQ. As DNA, the CDR3 is TGCGCCAGCAGCTTGGGTAGACCGGACCTAGGCTATGGCTACACCTTC. Translated: CASSLGRPDLGYGYTF.

The chain uses TRBV6-5 and TRBJ1-4; D is perhaps TRBD1 (5 bases). V lost 7 bases to trimming and J lost 8 bases, with 20 bases between them. Germline V CDR1 and CDR2: MNHEY, SVGAGI. The CDR3 extends over 15 amino acids. The CDR3 region is CASITGGHEREKLFF. CDR3 coding DNA: TGTGCCAGCATAACAGGTGGGCATGAACGCGAAAAACTGTTTTTT.

In DNA, the CDR3 is TGTGCCAGCAGTTCCCCTGGTTATCAGCCCCAGCATTTT. It encodes CASSSPGYQPQHF. The chain combines TRBV6-4 with TRBJ1-5, with D unclear. The V end was cut by 5 bases, the J end by 5 bases, with 10 bases between. Germline CDR1 MRHNA, CDR2 SNTAGT. This CDR3 spans 13 amino acids.

The chain combines TRBV18 with TRBJ1-1; 7 bases agree with TRBD1. CDR3 length: 15 amino acids. Trimming cost V 4 bases and J 5 bases; bases outside gene matches: 10. CDR1 and CDR2 from the germline V gene are KGHSH and LQKENI. As DNA, the CDR3 is TGTGCCAGCTCACTCTATACAGGGGAATCGACTGAAGCTTTCTTT. This sequence encodes CASSLYTGESTEAFF.

V and J are TRBV5-6 and TRBJ2-6; 12 nucleotides line up with TRBD1. In germline, CDR1 is SGHDT, CDR2 YYEEEE. The CDR3 extends over 18 amino acids. V lost 0 bases and J lost 3; bases outside the gene matches: 4. CDR3 bases: TGTGCCAGCAGCTTGGCAGGGACAGGGGGCTTTGGGGCCAACGTCCTGACTTTC. Its protein is CASSLAGTGGFGANVLTF.

The genes are TRBV1 and TRBJ2-1; the D segment call TRBD1 is taken from the table without a DNA check. TRBV1 is reported as a pseudogene. This CDR3 has 16 residues. CDR3 amino acids: CTSSQVSGAPYNEQFF. The CDR3 DNA reads as TGCACCAGCAGCCAAGTCTCAGGGGCCCCCTACAATGAGCAGTTCTTC.

The chain has TRBV28 and TRBJ1-1; TRBD1 aligns across 12 bases. V lost 6 bases, J lost 2 bases, and 13 bases stayed unmatched. The CDR3 is 18 amino acids. CDR1 and CDR2 (germline): MDHEN, SYDVKM. The CDR3 DNA follows: TGTGCCAGCAGACAACAGCCGGGACAGGGGGCGCGAAACACTGAAGCTTTCTTT. Its translation is CASRQQPGQGARNTEAFF.

The rearrangement uses TRBV24-1 and TRBJ1-6; D is perhaps TRBD1 (5 bases). Looked up from germline, CDR1 is KGHDR and CDR2 is SFDVKD. V lost 7 bases and J 5 bases, leaving 17 bases between the germline ends. This CDR3 is built from 16 residues. DNA of the CDR3: TGTGCCACCAGCGATCCTGGGGCGGGGAATAATTCACCCCTCCACTTT. Protein: CATSDPGAGNNSPLHF.

The chain has TRBV7-2 and TRBJ1-6; D unresolved. V lost 1 base to trimming and J lost 11 bases, with 15 bases between them. Per the germline V gene, CDR1 is SGHTA and CDR2 is FQGNSA. The CDR3 is 15 amino acids. CDR3 amino acids: CASSLESANTAPLHF. The CDR3 bases are TGTGCCAGCAGCTTAGAAAGCGCCAACACAGCACCCCTCCACTTT. Complete variable domain (other parts from reference TRBV7-2 and TRBJ1-6): GAGVSQSPSNKVTEKGKDVELRCDPISGHTALYWYRQSLGQGLEFLIYFQGNSAPDKSGLPSDRFSAERTGGSVSTLTIQRTQQEDSAVYLCASSLESANTAPLHFGNGTRLTVT.

The V and J genes are TRBV27 and TRBJ1-2; D possibly corresponds to TRBD1 (6 bases). Trimming shortened V by 5 bases and J by 8 bases, and 15 bases separated the two germline ends. The CDR3 spans 13 residues. Germline V CDR1 and CDR2: MNHEY, SMNVEV (reference sequence). CDR3 DNA: TGTGCCAGCAGTCCCACAGGGTATGAGGGCTACACCTTC. Encoded protein: CASSPTGYEGYTF.

The rearrangement joins TRBV4-1 to TRBJ1-2, with TRBD1 identical over 9 bases. After removal of 1 base from V and 0 bases from J, the junction contained 3 bases not matched to a gene. The CDR3 contains 16 residues. Germline CDR1 and CDR2: MGHRA and YSYEKL. CDR3 coding DNA: TGCGCCAGCAGCCAAGCCAGGACAGGGGCTAACTATGGCTACACCTTC. Translation: CASSQARTGANYGYTF.

The chain combines TRBV4-2 with TRBJ2-5; D may be TRBD1 (5 bases). The V gene's germline CDR1 is LGHNA and CDR2 YNFKEQ. V lost 1 base and J lost 3, with 9 bases in between. This CDR3 comprises 14 residues. The CDR3 sequence is CASSQARQKETQYF. Here the CDR3 DNA reads TGTGCCAGCAGCCAAGCGAGACAGAAAGAGACCCAGTACTTC.

V and J are TRBV27 and TRBJ2-7; the D is unclear. Trimming took off 2 bases at V and 0 bases at J, with 17 bases between the two ends. This CDR3 is built from 17 residues. Germline V gene sequence: CDR1 MNHEY, CDR2 SMNVEV (reference sequence). CDR3 sequence reads: CASSLKGSRSNSYEQYF. DNA of the CDR3: TGTGCCAGCAGTTTAAAGGGCTCGCGTTCTAACTCCTACGAGCAGTACTTC.

The chain is built from TRBV3-1 (or the pseudogene TRBV3-2) and TRBJ1-1; D is possibly TRBD1 (5 bases). Per germline, CDR1 LGHDT and CDR2 YNNKEL (reference sequence). Deletions cut 3 bases from V and 1 base from J, with 9 bases between. The CDR3 length is 14 residues. For the CDR3, the DNA is TGTGCCAGCAGCCAGGGGCAAGGGAACACTGAAGCTTTCTTT. Protein: CASSQGQGNTEAFF.